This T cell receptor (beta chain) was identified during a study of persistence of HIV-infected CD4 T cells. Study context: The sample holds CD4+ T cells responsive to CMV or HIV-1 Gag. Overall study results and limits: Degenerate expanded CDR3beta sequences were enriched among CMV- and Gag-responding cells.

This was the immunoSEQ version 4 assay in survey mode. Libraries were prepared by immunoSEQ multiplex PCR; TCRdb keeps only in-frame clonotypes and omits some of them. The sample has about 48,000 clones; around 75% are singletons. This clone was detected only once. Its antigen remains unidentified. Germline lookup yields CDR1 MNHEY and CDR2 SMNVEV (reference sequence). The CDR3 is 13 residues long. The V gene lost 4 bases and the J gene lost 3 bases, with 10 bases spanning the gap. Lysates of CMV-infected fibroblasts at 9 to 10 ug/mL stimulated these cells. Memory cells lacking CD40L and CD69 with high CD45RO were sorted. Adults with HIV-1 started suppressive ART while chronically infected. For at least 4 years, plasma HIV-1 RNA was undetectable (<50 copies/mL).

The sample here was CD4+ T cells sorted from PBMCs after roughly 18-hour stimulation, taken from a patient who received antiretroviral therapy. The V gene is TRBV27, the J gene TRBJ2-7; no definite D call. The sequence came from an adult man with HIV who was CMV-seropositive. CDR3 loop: CASSSRRLYEQYF. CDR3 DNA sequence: TGTGCCAGCAGTTCCAGACGTCTCTACGAGCAGTACTTC.